One T cell receptor beta chain is described in this entry. Its matching antigen is unknown. The data stem from a study of molecular identifiers for immune sequencing clone quantification. Broader study findings: In cases of identical TCR molecules sharing a barcode, highly expanded clone sizes could be underestimated. In CMV-specific effectors, clones above 20 copies held over 97% of molecules; naive, under 1%.

Previously reported methods and listed TCR primers produced the bulk TCR libraries. TCRdb independently ran MiXCR on the PCR reads; one entry per CDR3 protein. The repertoire has about 510,000 distinct CDR3 sequences, roughly a fifth of them found once; the top ten carry under 0.85%. Input for naive CD8 libraries was roughly 20,000 to 1,000,000 sorted cells; the RNA fraction used was 10%, 30% or 50%. V lost 1 base and J lost 5, with 10 bases in between. The germline V gene has CDR1 DFQATT and CDR2 SNEGSKA (reference sequence). This CDR3 is built from 13 residues. This sequence was found in a human donor in good health. Some libraries in this study had Jurkat cell RNA spiked in. This chain joins TRBV20-1 and TRBJ2-3; D may be TRBD1 or TRBD2 (5 bases each). What was sequenced was naive CD8+ T cells from blood, with Jurkat cell RNA spiked in. Stated subset: FACS-sorted CD8+CD4-CCR7+CD45RA+ naive T cells. CDR3 in amino acids: CSARGGVGDTQYF. The CDR3 DNA sequence: TGCAGTGCTAGAGGAGGGGTGGGAGATACGCAGTATTTT.